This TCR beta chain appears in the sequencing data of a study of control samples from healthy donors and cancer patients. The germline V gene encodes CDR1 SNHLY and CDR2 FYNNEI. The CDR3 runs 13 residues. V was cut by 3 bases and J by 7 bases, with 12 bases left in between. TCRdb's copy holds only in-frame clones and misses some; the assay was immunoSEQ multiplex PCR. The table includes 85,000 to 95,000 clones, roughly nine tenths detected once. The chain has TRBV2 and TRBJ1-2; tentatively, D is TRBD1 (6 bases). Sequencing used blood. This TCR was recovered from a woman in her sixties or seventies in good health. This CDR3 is CASSEWGAGGYTF. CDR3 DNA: TGTGCCAGCAGTGAGTGGGGGGCTGGTGGCTACACCTTC.